Below, 28 T cell receptor beta chains from the same sample are listed, as sequenced in a study of blood T cell repertoires in COVID-19. Here immunoSEQ multiplex PCR was the method, and the copy in TCRdb shows in-frame clones only, minus some. This table holds around 170,000 clones, about 83% found once. What was sequenced was peripheral blood. The receptors come from a woman aged 80 or over with acute or convalescent COVID-19.

The chain joins TRBV3-1 (or the pseudogene TRBV3-2) to TRBJ2-7; D perhaps matches TRBD2 (6 bases). V was shortened by 4 bases and J by 6 bases, with 16 bases between the two germline ends. This CDR3 comprises 14 residues. Per the germline V gene, CDR1 is LGHDT and CDR2 is YNNKEL (reference sequence). This CDR3 is CASSPGGFFGEQYF. In nucleotides, the CDR3 is TGTGCCAGCAGCCCTGGGGGGTTTTTCGGCGAGCAGTACTTC.

The V and J genes are TRBV29-1 and TRBJ2-3; 8 nucleotides match TRBD2. The CDR3 length is 14 residues. Germline V gene lookup returns CDR1 SQVTM and CDR2 ANQGSEA. Trimming cost V 1 base and J 6 bases; bases outside gene matches: 6. The CDR3 DNA sequence: TGCAGCGTTGAAGGGCCGGGGGGGGCGGATACGCAGTATTTT. Protein sequence: CSVEGPGGADTQYF.

The chain recombines TRBV6-6 with TRBJ2-7; TRBD1 might be the D (5 bases). Germline CDR1 MNHNY, CDR2 SVGAGI (reference sequence). V was shortened by 10 bases and J by 4 bases, with 20 bases between the two germline ends. CDR3 length: 14 residues. In nucleotides, the CDR3 is TGTGCCATACAGGACCCTCACCTCAGTTACGAGCAGTACTTC. Translated: CAIQDPHLSYEQYF.

The chain carries TRBV10-3 and TRBJ1-1, with a weak D call TRBD1 (6 bases). There are 13 residues in the CDR3. V lost 6 bases, J lost 4 bases, and 12 bases lay in between. CDR1 and CDR2 from the germline V gene are ENHRY and SYGVKD. CDR3 sequence: CAIRRTESTEAFF. CDR3 nucleotides: TGTGCCATCAGGAGGACAGAGAGCACTGAAGCTTTCTTT.

The V gene is TRBV2, the J gene TRBJ1-2; maybe TRBD1 (5 bases). Trimming left V 6 bases short and J 8 bases short, with 10 bases between. The germline V gene encodes CDR1 SNHLY and CDR2 FYNNEI. This CDR3 has 11 residues. CDR3 sequence: CASRPQGGYTF. Here the CDR3 DNA reads TGTGCCAGCAGGCCCCAGGGCGGCTACACCTTC.

The chain has TRBV19 and TRBJ2-1; TRBD2 is a possible D gene (6 bases). CDR1 and CDR2 (germline): LNHDA, SQIVND (reference sequence). The CDR3 totals 16 residues. The V end lost 5 bases, the J end lost 0 bases, and 14 bases lay between the germline ends. CDR3 nucleotide sequence: TGTGCCAGTAGTTTTTTTGGCGGGGACTCCTACAATGAGCAGTTCTTC. Its protein product is CASSFFGGDSYNEQFF.

The chain is built from TRBV28 and TRBJ2-1; 11 positions agree with TRBD2. V shed 5 bases, J shed 8 bases, and the junction held 20 bases outside the gene matches. This CDR3 comprises 19 residues. Germline CDR1 and CDR2: MDHEN and SYDVKM. CDR3 region: CASSTGGDSLAGEVYEQFF. The DNA of the CDR3 is TGTGCCAGCAGTACAGGGGGCGATTCACTAGCGGGAGAGGTTTATGAGCAGTTCTTC.

This chain connects TRBV6-1 to TRBJ2-7; TRBD1 agrees at 8 bases. CDR3 length: 14 amino acids. In germline, CDR1 is MNHNS, CDR2 SASEGT. The trim removed 3 bases at V and 7 bases at J, leaving 8 bases unmatched. The CDR3 coding sequence is TGTGCCAGCAGTGACCCAGGGGGCTCAGGGGAGCAGTACTTC. This gives the protein CASSDPGGSGEQYF.

The V gene is TRBV29-1, the J gene TRBJ1-5; D possibly corresponds to TRBD1 (5 bases). CDR3 length equals 14 residues. V lost 4 bases and J 2 bases, leaving 12 bases between the germline ends. Per germline, CDR1 SQVTM and CDR2 ANQGSEA. This CDR3 is CSVGMGQRNQPQHF. CDR3 in DNA: TGCAGCGTTGGTATGGGGCAGCGCAATCAGCCCCAGCATTTT.

This clone was observed a few times. The J gene is TRBJ2-7, the V gene TRBV2, with TRBD1 identical over 9 bases. With V trimmed by 6 bases and J by 2 bases, 5 bases remained unmatched. Germline CDR1 reads SNHLY; CDR2 reads FYNNEI. The CDR3 spans 14 residues. The CDR3 nucleotides are TGTGCCAGCAGCAGACAGGGGGGAACCTACGAGCAGTACTTC. As protein: CASSRQGGTYEQYF.

The V gene is TRBV28, the J gene TRBJ2-6; 9 bases fit TRBD2. This CDR3 comprises 17 residues. In germline, CDR1 is MDHEN, CDR2 SYDVKM. V shed 5 bases and J 0 bases; nucleotides not matched to a gene: 5. The CDR3 is CASSPSGGPSGANVLTF. The CDR3 nucleotides read TGTGCCAGCAGTCCCAGCGGGGGGCCCTCTGGGGCCAACGTCCTGACTTTC.

Only one count was recorded for this clone. J is TRBJ2-7 and V is TRBV2; no clear D gene. This CDR3 region has 12 residues. Trimming removed 7 bases from V and 3 bases from J, with 10 bases in between. Per germline, CDR1 SNHLY and CDR2 FYNNEI. The CDR3 DNA is TGTGCCAGCACCCAACAGTACTACGAGCAGTACTTC. It is translated as CASTQQYYEQYF.

This clone was observed a single time. V usage is TRBV19 and J usage is TRBJ2-7; tentatively, D is TRBD2 (6 bases). CDR3 size: 12 residues. The germline CDR1 and CDR2 sequences are LNHDA and SQIVND (reference sequence). V lost 7 bases and J 7 bases, leaving 14 bases between the germline ends. CDR3 sequence (DNA): TGTGCCAGTACCGGGGGTACGAGTGAGCAGTACTTC. Translated, it gives CASTGGTSEQYF.

The chain combines TRBV7-3 with TRBJ2-1; 11 bases fit TRBD1. V was pared by 5 bases and J by 2 bases, with 2 bases of the junction left unmatched. The CDR3 has 15 residues. The germline CDR1 and CDR2 sequences are SGHTA and FQGTGA. CDR3 protein: CASSRGQGAYNEQFF. DNA for the CDR3: TGTGCCAGCAGCCGGGGACAGGGGGCCTACAATGAGCAGTTCTTC.

The chain is built from TRBV14 and TRBJ1-2; 12 bases are a match to TRBD1. J lost 8 bases, V lost 5 bases, and 9 bases had no gene match. The germline CDR1 and CDR2 sequences are SGHDN and FVKESK. This CDR3 contains 15 residues. The CDR3 here is CASSDRDRGLGGYTF. The CDR3 DNA reads as TGTGCCAGCAGCGACCGGGACAGGGGGCTAGGAGGCTACACCTTC.

The chain employs TRBV29-1 and TRBJ2-2; 8 nucleotides align to TRBD1. The CDR3 length is 14 residues. Germline V gives CDR1 SQVTM, CDR2 ANQGSEA. Germline trimming cut 6 bases from V and 4 bases from J; bases unmatched to any gene: 7. The CDR3 loop reads CSVTDRAGTGELFF. The CDR3 DNA follows: TGCAGCGTCACGGACAGGGCCGGCACCGGGGAGCTGTTTTTT.

This clone turned up a few times. This chain joins TRBV19 and TRBJ2-7; D is unclear. Looked up from germline, CDR1 is LNHDA and CDR2 is SQIVND (reference sequence). V lost 8 bases, J lost 0 bases, and 14 bases lay in between. The CDR3 consists of 14 residues. The CDR3 is CASSRRAISYEQYF. The CDR3 DNA reads TGTGCCAGTTCGAGGAGAGCAATCTCCTACGAGCAGTACTTC.

In DNA, the CDR3 is TGCGCCAGCAGCTCGAGTCAAGAGACCCAGTACTTC. Translated, it gives CASSSSQETQYF. This chain uses TRBV5-1 with TRBJ2-5; D ambiguous. The CDR3 runs 12 residues. V dropped 3 bases and J dropped 2 bases, with 5 bases sitting between them. Per the germline V gene, CDR1 is SGHRS and CDR2 is YFSETQ.

This clone turned up a few times. The chain is built from TRBV7-2 and TRBJ1-1; D gene unclear. V was pared by 4 bases and J by 4 bases, with 16 bases between. The CDR3 loop spans 15 amino acids. Germline V CDR1 and CDR2: SGHTA, FQGNSA. In nucleotides, the CDR3 is TGTGCCAGCAGCTCCGAGGCCTCGCCGGGCACTGAAGCTTTCTTT. It specifies CASSSEASPGTEAFF.

The V and J genes are TRBV5-1 and TRBJ2-7; possible D gene TRBD1, 6 bases. V was trimmed by 4 bases and J by 0 bases, leaving 11 bases between them. CDR1 is SGHRS, CDR2 YFSETQ, per germline. CDR3 length equals 14 residues. As DNA, the CDR3 is TGCGCCAGCAGCCCGTCGACAGGCTCCTACGAGCAGTACTTC. It yields the protein CASSPSTGSYEQYF.

The rearrangement uses TRBV11-1 and TRBJ1-1; D may be TRBD1 (5 bases). Between the trimmed V and J ends, which lost 4 bases and 4 bases, there was a span of 10 bases. Germline CDR1 is SGHAT and CDR2 is FQDESV (reference sequence). The CDR3 spans 13 residues. CDR3 bases: TGTGCCAGCAGCTCAGGGTTAGGCACTGAAGCTTTCTTT. Translating it yields CASSSGLGTEAFF. The entire variable domain, with the rest obtained from reference TRBV11-1 and TRBJ1-1, is as follows: EAEVAQSPRYKITEKSQAVAFWCDPISGHATLYWYRQILGQGPELLVQFQDESVVDDSQLPKDRFSAERLKGVDSTLKIQPAELGDSAMYLCASSSGLGTEAFFGQGTRLTVV.

This rearrangement joins TRBV4-1 to TRBJ1-2, with 8 bases aligning to TRBD1. The junction had 13 bases not matched to a gene; V was cut back by 1 base and J by 6 bases. Germline CDR1 reads MGHRA; CDR2 reads YSYEKL. This CDR3 is 17 amino acids long. The CDR3 nucleotides read TGCGCCAGCAGCCAAGTCGGCTCCACGACAGGGGAAAATGGCTACACCTTC. Translated: CASSQVGSTTGENGYTF.

There are a few counts of this clone. The junction shows a germline mismatch at one end, possibly a read error. This chain uses TRBV7-2 with TRBJ2-1; 10 bases are a match to TRBD2. The CDR3 consists of 15 residues. In germline, CDR1 is SGHTA, CDR2 FQGNSA. CDR3 sequence: CASSIAGGPVYEQFF. DNA of the CDR3: TGTGCCAGCAGCATAGCGGGAGGTCCCGTCTATGAGCAGTTCTTC.

This chain connects TRBV5-1 to TRBJ1-1; D is unresolved. The CDR3 extends over 17 amino acids. The V gene lost 0 bases and the J gene lost 2 bases, with 17 bases spanning the gap. Germline-derived CDR1 and CDR2 are SGHRS and YFSETQ. Here the CDR3 reads CASSLGVGARINTEAFF. The DNA of the CDR3 is TGCGCCAGCAGCTTGGGGGTCGGAGCGAGGATTAACACTGAAGCTTTCTTT.

The gene calls are TRBV11-2 and TRBJ1-1; 10 bases agree with TRBD1. The germline V gene has CDR1 SGHAT and CDR2 FQNNGV. The CDR3 has 14 residues. V was pared by 5 bases and J by 5 bases, with 5 bases of the junction left unmatched. The CDR3 protein is CASSRQGARTEAFF. CDR3 in DNA: TGTGCCAGCAGCCGACAGGGGGCGCGGACTGAAGCTTTCTTT.

This clone appeared a few times. The chain uses TRBV18 and TRBJ1-2; TRBD1 matches 7 bases. The CDR3 sequence is 18 residues long. Germline V CDR1 and CDR2: KGHSH, LQKENI. The J segment lost 4 bases and the V segment lost 2 bases, leaving 16 bases of the junction unmatched. CDR3 loop: CASSPFPGQQGNPYGYTF. CDR3 in DNA: TGTGCCAGCTCACCATTTCCGGGACAGCAGGGGAACCCCTATGGCTACACCTTC.

V and J are TRBV18 and TRBJ1-1, with TRBD1 matching 8 bases. Germline trimming cut 3 bases from V and 2 bases from J; bases unmatched to any gene: 8. Per the germline V gene, CDR1 is KGHSH and CDR2 is LQKENI. This CDR3 region has 16 residues. Here the CDR3 reads CASSPLRDRSNTEAFF. In nucleotides, the CDR3 is TGTGCCAGCTCACCCCTTCGGGACAGGAGCAACACTGAAGCTTTCTTT.

V gene TRBV10-1 combines with J gene TRBJ1-4; 12 positions agree with TRBD1. Unmatched junction bases numbered 5, after V lost 3 bases and J lost 0 bases. The length of the CDR3 is 18 residues. The germline V gene encodes CDR1 WNHNN and CDR2 SYGVQD (reference sequence). CDR3 in DNA: TGCGCCAGCAGTGATTCGGGACAGGGGGCGCCAACTAATGAAAAACTGTTTTTT. Its protein is CASSDSGQGAPTNEKLFF.